What follows are 16 T cell receptor beta chains derived from one specimen sequenced in a study of T-cell reconstitution after alpha-beta-depleted transplantation in children. TCRbeta library preparation incorporated unique molecular identifiers. One entry per CDR3 protein, called by TCRdb with MiXCR from the PCR reads. The sample records about 340,000 distinct CDR3 sequences, 15% to 20% being singletons. The sequences come from PBMCs, mostly from graft donor cells, collected 360 days after TCRalphabeta/CD19-depleted stem cell transplant. The receptor set was obtained from a male patient aged 2-15 years who had a stem cell transplant for acute lymphoblastic leukemia, so the T cells may come from the graft donor.

This clonotype came up many times. The junction departs from germline at one end; a sequencing error may be responsible. V and J are TRBV24-1 and TRBJ2-7, with TRBD2 matching 11 bases. The CDR3 runs 19 residues. Germline V gives CDR1 KGHDR, CDR2 SFDVKD. CDR3 residues: CATSDSVGGLAGGPTSKIF. DNA for the CDR3: TGTGCCACCAGTGACAGCGTGGGTGGATTAGCGGGAGGGCCCACCTCCAAGATCTTC.

This clonotype was seen a handful of times. The chain links TRBV5-6 to TRBJ2-7, with 8 nucleotides matching TRBD1. V was clipped by 0 bases and J by 2 bases; unmatched bases: 4. Germline-derived CDR1 and CDR2 are SGHDT and YYEEEE. This CDR3 contains 15 residues. The CDR3 is CASSLAHRGTYEQYF. CDR3 coding DNA: TGTGCCAGCAGCTTGGCCCACAGGGGGACCTACGAGCAGTACTTC.

This clonotype appeared many times. The chain links TRBV7-2 to TRBJ1-5; D is undetermined. The ends were cut back, 5 bases at V and 2 bases at J, with 10 bases in the middle. The CDR3 contains 14 residues. Germline V lookup: CDR1 SGHTA, CDR2 FQGNSA. For the CDR3, the DNA is TGTGCCAGCAGCCTAGGTCCGGGCAATCAGCCCCAGCATTTT. Its translation: CASSLGPGNQPQHF.

This clonotype was detected a few times. CDR3 coding DNA: TGTGCCATCAGTAACAGGGCCTCTAGCACAGATACGCAGTATTTT. It yields the protein CAISNRASSTDTQYF. This chain links TRBV10-3 with TRBJ2-3; a possible D gene is TRBD1 (6 bases). Germline V gene lookup returns CDR1 ENHRY and CDR2 SYGVKD. The CDR3 runs 15 residues. The V end lost 5 bases, the J end lost 0 bases, and 12 bases lay between the germline ends.

The chain joins TRBV9 to TRBJ2-3; D call uncertain. V shed 2 bases and J shed 6 bases, with 10 bases lying between them. The germline gives CDR1 SGDLS, CDR2 YYNGEE. The CDR3 runs to 13 residues. The CDR3 sequence: CASSVRLADTQYF. CDR3 coding DNA: TGTGCCAGCAGCGTCCGCCTGGCCGATACGCAGTATTTT.

This clonotype was counted only a few times. V usage is TRBV28 and J usage is TRBJ2-7; D gene unclear. V was shortened by 6 bases and J by 3 bases, with 15 bases between the two germline ends. This CDR3 spans 14 amino acids. Germline CDR1 and CDR2: MDHEN and SYDVKM. In nucleotides, the CDR3 is TGTGCCAGCAGCCAACCCTCTCTCTACTACGAGCAGTACTTC. Amino acid sequence: CASSQPSLYYEQYF.

This clonotype was counted between two and nine times. This chain uses TRBV5-1 with TRBJ1-1; possibly TRBD1 for D (5 bases). The ends were cut back, 6 bases at V and 5 bases at J, with 11 bases in the middle. The CDR3 contains 12 residues. Germline CDR1 is SGHRS and CDR2 is YFSETQ. DNA of the CDR3: TGCGCCAGCACCCCACGGGGGACTGAAGCTTTCTTT. Protein: CASTPRGTEAFF.

The rearrangement uses TRBV4-2 and TRBJ2-7; 7 nucleotides match TRBD1. Germline V gene lookup returns CDR1 LGHNA and CDR2 YNFKEQ. This CDR3 has 15 residues. V shed 4 bases, J shed 3 bases, and the junction held 9 bases outside the gene matches. DNA for the CDR3: TGTGCCAGCAGCCGTGGGACAGCAACTAACTACGAGCAGTACTTC. Translation: CASSRGTATNYEQYF.

This rearrangement joins TRBV25-1 to TRBJ2-5, with 7 nucleotides matching TRBD2. The germline V gene encodes CDR1 MGHDK and CDR2 SYGVNS. V gave up 3 bases and J gave up 10 bases; unmatched junction bases: 11. The CDR3 totals 14 residues. The CDR3 nucleotides read TGTGCCAGCAGTGACAGGGAGGGAATTTGGGACCAGTACTTC. Its translation: CASSDREGIWDQYF.

This chain joins TRBV12-3 or TRBV12-4 and TRBJ2-7; 8 bases map to TRBD1. J gave up 6 bases and V 0 bases, and 7 bases lay outside the gene matches. This CDR3 spans 15 amino acids. The CDR3: CASSLALLQGGEQYF. Written as DNA, the CDR3 is TGTGCCAGCAGTTTAGCGCTCTTACAGGGGGGCGAGCAGTACTTC.

This clonotype was seen at least ten times. The chain is built from TRBV9 and TRBJ2-2; D unresolved. Germline V gives CDR1 SGDLS, CDR2 YYNGEE. Trimming stripped 5 bases from V and 5 bases from J, with 10 bases between. The CDR3 is made up of 13 amino acids. The CDR3 here is CASRPGRTGELFF. CDR3 nucleotide sequence: TGTGCCAGCAGGCCAGGCCGTACCGGGGAGCTGTTTTTT.

The sample holds many counts of this clonotype. The chain carries TRBV5-1 and TRBJ2-7; TRBD2 matches at 10 bases. The CDR3 totals 14 residues. The V gene's germline CDR1 is SGHRS and CDR2 YFSETQ. Trimming cost V 3 bases and J 1 base; bases outside gene matches: 1. The CDR3 region is CASSSLAGSYEQYF. The CDR3 coding sequence is TGCGCCAGCAGCTCACTAGCGGGGTCCTACGAGCAGTACTTC. Full variable domain (missing parts from reference TRBV5-1 and TRBJ2-7): KAGVTQTPRYLIKTRGQQVTLSCSPISGHRSVSWYQQTPGQGLQFLFEYFSETQRNKGNFPGRFSGRQFSNSRSEMNVSTLELGDSALYLCASSSLAGSYEQYFGPGTRLTVT.

This clonotype was seen more than once but under ten times. The J gene is TRBJ2-3, the V gene TRBV7-9; 9 bases map to TRBD2. The CDR3 spans 16 residues. Germline CDR1 reads SEHNR; CDR2 reads FQNEAQ (reference sequence). With V trimmed by 3 bases and J by 0 bases, 4 bases remained unmatched. CDR3 residues: CASSLPSGVSTDTQYF. DNA for the CDR3: TGTGCCAGCAGCTTGCCTAGCGGGGTGAGCACAGATACGCAGTATTTT.

This clonotype has just a few counts. The J gene is TRBJ2-5, the V gene TRBV7-9, with D perhaps matching TRBD1 (5 bases). Trimming removed 4 bases from V and 4 bases from J, with 22 bases in between. CDR1 is SEHNR and CDR2 is FQNEAQ in the germline V gene (reference sequence). This CDR3 comprises 17 residues. CDR3 bases: TGTGCCAGCAGCTCCACGTGGAAGGGGCTTTTCGGAGAGACCCAGTACTTC. Its protein product is CASSSTWKGLFGETQYF.

This clonotype was seen at least ten times. V and J are TRBV18 and TRBJ2-1, with D possibly being TRBD2 (6 bases). This CDR3 spans 15 amino acids. Germline values: CDR1 KGHSH, CDR2 LQKENI. The V end lost 3 bases, the J end lost 9 bases, and 18 bases lay between the germline ends. CDR3 in amino acids: CASSPRPGVVGEQFF. The CDR3 DNA reads TGTGCCAGCTCACCCAGGCCGGGAGTTGTTGGTGAGCAGTTCTTC.

This clonotype was counted a few times. In nucleotides, the CDR3 is TGTGCCAGCAGTACTCGGACAGGGGATCCCTACGAGCAGTACTTC. The encoded protein is CASSTRTGDPYEQYF. The chain carries TRBV27 and TRBJ2-7; 9 positions match TRBD1. This CDR3 comprises 15 residues. The ends lost 5 bases at V and 2 bases at J; junction bases unmatched: 7. The germline V gene has CDR1 MNHEY and CDR2 SMNVEV (reference sequence).